These T cell receptor beta chains were read from a single sample in a study of patients and donors after allogeneic stem cell transplantation. TCRdb analysed the RT-PCR reads with MiXCR anew, one entry per CDR3 protein. Found here are about 18,000 distinct CDR3 sequences, 4.5% to 6% of them singletons; the top ten hold 35% to 45%. Sequences were obtained from blood, either unsorted or a sorted T cell fraction (not recorded which). Receptors originate from a human donor who was either an allogeneic HSCT recipient or a stem cell or donor lymphocyte infusion donor (not recorded which). It is not recorded whose cells these are; they may come from a transplant donor. Both conserved end residues are part of each CDR3. D genes are given only for firm matches.

>TRBJ1-6|TRBV28|TRBD1
CASSKMGQNNSPLHF
>TRBJ1-1|TRBV20-1|NA
CSASIPLNTEAFF
>TRBJ2-5|TRBV4-2|TRBD2
CASSQGEREAETQYF
>TRBJ1-1|TRBV19|NA
CASSDTGGTEAFF
>TRBJ1-1|TRBV7-9|NA
CASRDGQITEAFF
>TRBJ2-1|TRBV28|TRBD2
CASSGMGLAGFF
>TRBJ2-2|TRBV7-9|TRBD1
CASSFAQGGTGELFF
>TRBJ2-5|TRBV6-5|NA
CASSWMRTAQQETQYF
>TRBJ2-1|TRBV24-1|NA
CATSDCGLGPNPSPYNEQFF
>TRBJ1-3|TRBV7-9|NA
CASSPRLGGGNTIYF
>TRBJ2-1|TRBV7-9|TRBD1
CASSLVGEGAHEQFF
>TRBJ2-7|TRBV10-3|NA
CAISEPWEQPEQYF
>TRBJ2-7|TRBV3-1|NA
CASSQVRLREQYF
>TRBJ2-7|TRBV18|NA
CASSPPARQSYEQYF
>TRBJ1-1|TRBV7-9|NA
CASREDGNTEAFF
>TRBJ2-3|TRBV15|NA
CATSRYVLGASTDTQYF
>TRBJ1-1|TRBV7-8|NA
CASSPSSGNTEAFF